Shown below are 27 T cell receptor beta chains from a single sample sequenced in a study of blood T cell repertoires in COVID-19. Only in-frame clones appear in the TCRdb table, and some are missing; sequencing was by immunoSEQ multiplex PCR. The data contain more than 300,000 clones, 88% of them seen just once; the ten biggest clones take up roughly 1.2%. Sequenced material: PBMCs or T cells enriched from blood (not recorded which). The receptor set was obtained from a woman younger than 35 who had recovered from COVID-19.

This clone has only one observation. The chain joins TRBV3-1 (or the pseudogene TRBV3-2) to TRBJ2-1; 12 positions match TRBD2. CDR3 length: 17 residues. Trimming at V came to 5 bases and at J to 6 bases, leaving 11 bases not matched to a gene. The germline CDR1 and CDR2 sequences are LGHDT and YNNKEL (reference sequence). CDR3 sequence reads: CASSVPSGGDFGNEQFF. The CDR3 DNA sequence: TGTGCCAGCAGCGTTCCTAGCGGGGGGGACTTCGGCAATGAGCAGTTCTTC.

The chain has TRBV5-1 and TRBJ1-4; D unclear. With 0 bases removed from V and 0 bases from J, the gap between germline ends came to 6 bases. The germline gives CDR1 SGHRS, CDR2 YFSETQ. CDR3 size: 15 residues. CDR3 nucleotide sequence: TGCGCCAGCAGCTTGGGGTCAGCAACTAATGAAAAACTGTTTTTT. Translated, it gives CASSLGSATNEKLFF.

The chain joins TRBV5-1 to TRBJ1-1; 8 nucleotides line up with TRBD1. V lost 2 bases to trimming and J lost 3 bases; unmatched junction nucleotides: 3. This CDR3 region has 14 residues. Germline V lookup: CDR1 SGHRS, CDR2 YFSETQ. The CDR3 DNA sequence: TGCGCCAGCAGCTTCCAGGGGGCGGACACTGAAGCTTTCTTT. Protein: CASSFQGADTEAFF.

The V gene is TRBV7-9, the J gene TRBJ1-2; 8 nucleotides match TRBD1. The germline gives CDR1 SEHNR, CDR2 FQNEAQ (reference sequence). The CDR3 sequence is 14 residues long. The V segment lost 5 bases and the J segment 6 bases; nucleotides outside the gene matches: 8. The CDR3 DNA is TGTGCCAGCAGCCCTGACCAGGGGGCAAATGGCTACACCTTC. Its protein is CASSPDQGANGYTF. Filled out from reference TRBV7-9 and TRBJ1-2, the complete variable domain reads DTGVSQNPRHKITKRGQNVTFRCDPISEHNRLYWYRQTLGQGPEFLTYFQNEAQLEKSRLLSDRFSAERPKGSFSTLEIQRTEQGDSAMYLCASSPDQGANGYTFGSGTRLTVV.

This rearrangement joins TRBV5-1 to TRBJ1-4, with D uncertain. CDR3 length: 15 amino acids. CDR1 is SGHRS and CDR2 is YFSETQ in the germline V gene. V was clipped by 1 base and J by 6 bases, with 13 bases between them. In DNA form, the CDR3 reads TGCGCCAGCAGCTTGAATCCGGGAGTGGATGAAAAACTGTTTTTT. Protein: CASSLNPGVDEKLFF.

The gene calls are TRBV29-1 and TRBJ1-2, with D hard to call. The CDR3 is 13 residues long. V was clipped by 8 bases and J by 0 bases, with 13 bases between them. In germline, CDR1 is SQVTM, CDR2 ANQGSEA. This CDR3 is CSTGGPSNYGYTF. The CDR3 region has the DNA TGCAGCACCGGAGGGCCTTCTAACTATGGCTACACCTTC.

The chain carries TRBV6-5 and TRBJ1-6; D unclear. This CDR3 is built from 15 residues. The germline V gene has CDR1 MNHEY and CDR2 SVGAGI. V lost 6 bases and J lost 8, with 17 bases in between. The CDR3 spells CASRVYGPWDSPLHF. The CDR3 DNA follows: TGTGCCAGCAGGGTTTATGGGCCCTGGGATTCACCCCTCCACTTT.

This clone was seen just once. One end of the junction fails to match germline, which may point to a read error. The chain joins TRBV2 to TRBJ2-3; 10 bases are shared with TRBD2. CDR1 is SNHLY, CDR2 FYNNEI, per germline. The CDR3 totals 14 residues. Here the CDR3 reads CASSDRTSGDTLDF. CDR3 DNA: TGTGCCAGCAGTGACCGGACTAGCGGAGATACGCTTGATTTT.

The chain links TRBV9 to TRBJ2-1, with D tentatively TRBD2 (5 bases). The CDR3 is 14 amino acids. Between the trimmed V and J ends, which lost 3 bases and 8 bases, there was a span of 15 bases. In germline, CDR1 is SGDLS, CDR2 YYNGEE. The CDR3 spells CASSEAVLVDEQFF. The CDR3, as DNA: TGTGCCAGCAGCGAAGCGGTCCTCGTAGATGAGCAGTTCTTC. Using reference TRBV9 and TRBJ2-1 for the parts outside the CDR3, the full variable domain is DSGVTQTPKHLITATGQRVTLRCSPRSGDLSVYWYQQSLDQGLQFLIQYYNGEERAKGNILERFSAQQFPDLHSELNLSSLELGDSALYFCASSEAVLVDEQFFGPGTRLTVL.

The chain recombines TRBV15 with TRBJ1-6; D is unresolved. CDR1 and CDR2 (germline): LNHNV, YYDKDF (reference sequence). V lost 4 bases and J lost 0, with 10 bases in between. The CDR3 is 16 amino acids. As DNA, the CDR3 is TGTGCCACCAGCACGGTCATTTACTCCTATAATTCACCCCTCCACTTT. It specifies CATSTVIYSYNSPLHF.

V and J are TRBV6-2 or TRBV6-3 and TRBJ2-7, with D perhaps matching TRBD1 (6 bases). Germline CDR1 and CDR2: MNHEY and SVGEGT. The CDR3 covers 13 residues. V lost 4 bases, J lost 4 bases, and 11 bases lay in between. The CDR3 sequence: CASSFRTAYEQYF. In nucleotides, the CDR3 is TGTGCCAGCAGTTTTAGGACAGCTTACGAGCAGTACTTC.

V is TRBV6-2 or TRBV6-3 and J is TRBJ2-1; TRBD2 matches at 9 bases. Looked up from germline, CDR1 is MNHEY and CDR2 is SVGEGT. This CDR3 spans 19 amino acids. With V trimmed by 0 bases and J by 3 bases, 12 bases remained unmatched. CDR3 amino acids: CASSYSSTARGGLYNEQFF. CDR3 nucleotides: TGTGCCAGCAGTTACTCGAGTACCGCGCGGGGGGGCCTCTACAATGAGCAGTTCTTC.

The count of this clone is one. This specimen includes other DNA sequences encoding the same CDR3. The chain carries TRBV10-3 and TRBJ2-1, with 12 bases lining up with TRBD2. The CDR3 extends over 14 amino acids. The junction had 0 bases not matched to a gene; V was cut back by 4 bases and J by 5 bases. The germline V gene has CDR1 ENHRY and CDR2 SYGVKD. DNA of the CDR3: TGTGCCATCAGTGGACTAGCGGGGGACAATGAGCAGTTCTTC. Its translation is CAISGLAGDNEQFF.

J is TRBJ1-2 and V is TRBV18; 8 bases align to TRBD1. CDR3 size: 16 residues. Looked up from germline, CDR1 is KGHSH and CDR2 is LQKENI. J was trimmed by 4 bases and V by 2 bases; bases with no gene match: 9. CDR3 DNA: TGTGCCAGCTCACCATTGGCCGGGACAGGAGTCTATGGCTACACCTTC. This gives the protein CASSPLAGTGVYGYTF.

The chain uses TRBV6-6 and TRBJ2-7; 8 bases are shared with TRBD2. The CDR3 loop spans 17 amino acids. Germline V CDR1 and CDR2: MNHNY, SVGAGI (reference sequence). The V and J ends lost 5 bases and 3 bases, in that order; junction bases with no gene match: 15. CDR3 loop: CASSRGGRAGGYYEQYF. The CDR3 coding sequence is TGTGCCAGCAGTCGCGGTGGGCGTGCGGGGGGATACTACGAGCAGTACTTC.

The chain employs TRBV9 and TRBJ1-4; no definite D call. There are 15 residues in the CDR3. The germline CDR1 and CDR2 sequences are SGDLS and YYNGEE. V lost 4 bases, J lost 0 bases, and 10 bases lay in between. Here the CDR3 reads CASSTHGSTNEKLFF. In nucleotides, the CDR3 is TGTGCCAGCAGCACCCACGGGTCAACTAATGAAAAACTGTTTTTT.

V gene TRBV19 combines with J gene TRBJ2-7; D might be TRBD1 (5 bases). The CDR3 covers 13 residues. Looked up from germline, CDR1 is LNHDA and CDR2 is SQIVND (reference sequence). V lost 5 bases to trimming and J lost 3 bases, with 11 bases between them. CDR3 protein: CASSPQGYYEQYF. Here the CDR3 DNA reads TGTGCCAGTAGTCCCCAGGGTTACTACGAGCAGTACTTC.

J is TRBJ1-4 and V is TRBV4-1; 8 bases align to TRBD1. Germline lookup yields CDR1 MGHRA and CDR2 YSYEKL. With V trimmed by 1 base and J by 3 bases, 1 base remained unmatched. The CDR3 has 15 amino acids. DNA for the CDR3: TGCGCCAGCAGCCAAGTGGGACAGGCTAATGAAAAACTGTTTTTT. It translates to CASSQVGQANEKLFF.

The chain recombines TRBV5-1 with TRBJ1-1, with TRBD1 matching 9 bases. V was pared by 0 bases and J by 5 bases, with 5 bases of the junction left unmatched. Germline V gives CDR1 SGHRS, CDR2 YFSETQ. This CDR3 has 15 amino acids. CDR3 region: CASSLGGQGTTEAFF. DNA of the CDR3: TGCGCCAGCAGCTTGGGGGGACAGGGAACTACTGAAGCTTTCTTT.

In its sample, this clone was seen once. The J gene is TRBJ2-7, the V gene TRBV7-8; maybe TRBD2 (5 bases). The CDR3 has 13 amino acids. Looked up from germline, CDR1 is SGHVS and CDR2 is FQNEAQ. V was trimmed by 5 bases and J by 3 bases, leaving 11 bases between them. The CDR3 sequence is CASSHGGNYEQYF. The CDR3 bases are TGTGCCAGCAGCCACGGAGGAAACTACGAGCAGTACTTC.

The V call is TRBV7-2, the J call TRBJ2-7; D possibly corresponds to TRBD2 (5 bases). From germline, CDR1 is SGHTA and CDR2 FQGNSA. Trimming left V 10 bases short and J 1 base short, with 14 bases between. The length of the CDR3 is 13 residues. The CDR3 is CATARRGSYEQYF. The CDR3 DNA reads TGTGCCACCGCAAGACGGGGATCCTACGAGCAGTACTTC.

This rearrangement joins TRBV19 to TRBJ1-1; no definite D call. The ends were cut back, 3 bases at V and 1 base at J, with 12 bases in the middle. The CDR3 loop spans 15 amino acids. The germline V gene has CDR1 LNHDA and CDR2 SQIVND (reference sequence). The CDR3 sequence: CASSIPRLGNTEAFF. For the CDR3, the DNA is TGTGCCAGTAGTATCCCCCGACTGGGGAACACTGAAGCTTTCTTT.

V usage is TRBV4-1 and J usage is TRBJ1-5, with 11 bases matching TRBD1. The J segment lost 5 bases and the V segment lost 0 bases, leaving 0 bases of the junction unmatched. Germline CDR1 is MGHRA and CDR2 is YSYEKL. The CDR3 has 15 residues. CDR3 DNA: TGCGCCAGCAGCCAAGAGGACAGGGGGCATCAGCCCCAGCATTTT. This translates into CASSQEDRGHQPQHF.

This clone has only one observation. V is TRBV30 and J is TRBJ2-7, with 7 bases fitting TRBD2. Germline V lookup: CDR1 GTSNPN, CDR2 SVGIG (reference sequence). The CDR3 length is 14 residues. J was trimmed by 1 base and V by 0 bases; bases with no gene match: 3. The CDR3 spells CAWSVFGGSYEQYF. DNA for the CDR3: TGTGCCTGGAGTGTCTTCGGGGGGTCCTACGAGCAGTACTTC.

The V and J genes are TRBV5-6 and TRBJ1-2; the D gene is possibly TRBD1 (6 bases). V shed 4 bases and J shed 7 bases, with 26 bases lying between them. From germline, CDR1 is SGHDT and CDR2 YYEEEE. CDR3 size: 17 residues. The CDR3 reads CASSKRRGPLATGGYTF. CDR3 sequence (DNA): TGTGCCAGCAGCAAGAGGCGGGGGCCCCTCGCGACCGGTGGCTACACCTTC.

The chain combines TRBV4-1 with TRBJ1-2; 7 nucleotides match TRBD1. Germline lookup yields CDR1 MGHRA and CDR2 YSYEKL. The CDR3 extends over 16 amino acids. The V segment lost 2 bases and the J segment 4 bases; nucleotides outside the gene matches: 10. CDR3 DNA sequence: TGCGCCAGCAGCCAACCCCCCGACAGGGCGATCTATGGCTACACCTTC. It codes for CASSQPPDRAIYGYTF.

The V gene is TRBV4-2, the J gene TRBJ2-5; 7 bases agree with TRBD2. This CDR3 is 15 amino acids long. The trim removed 0 bases at V and 1 base at J, leaving 2 bases unmatched. Germline lookup yields CDR1 LGHNA and CDR2 YNFKEQ. In nucleotides, the CDR3 is TGTGCCAGCAGCCAAGATGGGAGGGGCCAAGAGACCCAGTACTTC. It is translated as CASSQDGRGQETQYF.